Shown below are 25 T cell receptor beta chains from a single sample sequenced in a study of OX40 agonist ivuxolimab in advanced cancers. Some clones are missing from TCRdb's copy, which holds only in-frame ones; the method was immunoSEQ multiplex PCR. This table holds under 85,000 clones, around nine tenths found once. Material: CD4+ or CD8+ T cells sorted from blood, obtained in a trial of the OX40 agonist ivuxolimab. These receptors came from an adult with an advanced solid tumor such as melanoma, head and neck, liver or kidney cancer.

J is TRBJ2-3 and V is TRBV7-3; D remains unclear. V dropped 5 bases and J dropped 2 bases, with 11 bases sitting between them. CDR1 SGHTA and CDR2 FQGTGA come from the germline V gene. This CDR3 has 14 amino acids. The CDR3: CASSPRAFTDTQYF. CDR3 in DNA: TGTGCCAGCAGCCCCCGGGCCTTCACAGATACGCAGTATTTT.

V and J are TRBV7-2 and TRBJ2-1; D possibly corresponds to TRBD1 (5 bases). V lost 1 base, J lost 12 bases, and 10 bases lay in between. Germline V gene lookup returns CDR1 SGHTA and CDR2 FQGNSA. The CDR3 totals 12 residues. In DNA form, the CDR3 reads TGTGCCAGCAGCTTAGACCAGGGTGGGCAGTTCTTC. Residues: CASSLDQGGQFF.

This clone was detected only a few times. The chain recombines TRBV20-1 with TRBJ1-1; D gene uncertain. Germline V gives CDR1 DFQATT, CDR2 SNEGSKA (reference sequence). Trimming removed 3 bases at V and 1 base at J, with 3 bases between. CDR3 length: 11 residues. CDR3 amino acids: CSARRNTEAFF. In DNA form, the CDR3 reads TGCAGTGCTAGGAGGAACACTGAAGCTTTCTTT.

This clone is classed as medium-sized. The V and J genes are TRBV5-4 and TRBJ1-2; D uncertain. Germline V gives CDR1 SGHNT, CDR2 YYREEE (reference sequence). The V and J ends lost 5 bases and 8 bases respectively, with 28 bases between them. The CDR3 spans 17 residues. The CDR3 coding sequence is TGTGCCAGCAGGGGCAGAGGTGGGAGGTCGCCGATGGAGGGCTACACCTTC. Its translation: CASRGRGGRSPMEGYTF.

The chain joins TRBV18 to TRBJ2-4, with D possibly called TRBD1 or TRBD2 (5 bases each). This CDR3 contains 15 residues. The V end lost 0 bases, the J end lost 3 bases, and 9 bases lay between the germline ends. Per the germline V gene, CDR1 is KGHSH and CDR2 is LQKENI. CDR3 DNA: TGTGCCAGCTCACCACCCGGGACGGTCAAAAACATTCAGTACTTC. This gives the protein CASSPPGTVKNIQYF.

The rearrangement joins TRBV12-2 to TRBJ2-7; TRBD1 is the table's D call and was not checked against the DNA. TRBV12-2 counts as a pseudogene. The CDR3 is made up of 13 amino acids. CDR3 in amino acids: CASRRDRAGEQYF. CDR3 nucleotide sequence: TGTGCAAGTCGCCGGGACAGGGCCGGCGAGCAGTACTTC.

V is TRBV5-4 and J is TRBJ2-3; D ambiguous. V lost 4 bases, J lost 3 bases, and 15 bases lay in between. This CDR3 has 15 amino acids. Germline loops: CDR1 SGHNT, CDR2 YYREEE (reference sequence). The CDR3 nucleotides are TGTGCCAGCAGCGTGGCCAGTGTCGGGACAGATACGCAGTATTTT. This codes for CASSVASVGTDTQYF. The entire variable domain, with the rest obtained from reference TRBV5-4 and TRBJ2-3, is as follows: ETGVTQSPTHLIKTRGQQVTLRCSSQSGHNTVSWYQQALGQGPQFIFQYYREEENGRGNFPPRFSGLQFPNYSSELNVNALELDDSALYLCASSVASVGTDTQYFGPGTRLTVL.

This sequence joins TRBV11-1 and TRBJ2-1, with D uncertain. Trimming stripped 1 base from V and 4 bases from J, with 5 bases between. Germline V gene sequence: CDR1 SGHAT, CDR2 FQDESV (reference sequence). This CDR3 contains 13 residues. The CDR3 protein is CASSLDRYNEQFF. The DNA of the CDR3 is TGTGCCAGCAGCTTAGATCGTTACAATGAGCAGTTCTTC.

The CDR3 DNA follows: TGCGCCAGCAGCTTTGACAGGGTGGATACGCAGTATTTT. It yields the protein CASSFDRVDTQYF. The V gene is TRBV5-1, the J gene TRBJ2-3, with 7 bases identical to TRBD1. The length of the CDR3 is 13 residues. Germline trimming cut 2 bases from V and 6 bases from J; bases unmatched to any gene: 3. Looked up from germline, CDR1 is SGHRS and CDR2 is YFSETQ.

This chain joins TRBV6-5 and TRBJ2-2; 7 nucleotides match TRBD2. V gave up 10 bases and J gave up 0 bases; unmatched junction bases: 8. From germline, CDR1 is MNHEY and CDR2 SVGAGI. The CDR3 has 15 residues. The CDR3 loop is CAIMGGSPNTGELFF. In DNA, the CDR3 is TGTGCCATCATGGGAGGGAGCCCGAACACCGGGGAGCTGTTTTTT.

V gene TRBV27 combines with J gene TRBJ1-1; no clear D. CDR1 MNHEY and CDR2 SMNVEV come from the germline V gene (reference sequence). The CDR3 contains 14 residues. Trimming cost V 5 bases and J 5 bases, with 15 bases left between them. The CDR3 DNA sequence: TGTGCCAGCAGTCCACGCGTCGAGAGTACTGAAGCTTTCTTT. Its protein is CASSPRVESTEAFF.

This chain joins TRBV7-2 and TRBJ2-1; D remains ambiguous. CDR3 length equals 12 residues. The germline CDR1 and CDR2 sequences are SGHTA and FQGNSA. The ends were cut back, 3 bases at V and 8 bases at J, with 8 bases in the middle. The CDR3 DNA reads TGTGCCAGCAGCTTTCCCCGTTATGAGCAGTTCTTC. Translating gives CASSFPRYEQFF.

The gene calls are TRBV6-1 and TRBJ2-7; maybe TRBD1 (6 bases). The V end lost 4 bases, the J end lost 2 bases, and 12 bases lay between the germline ends. This CDR3 has 14 amino acids. In germline, CDR1 is MNHNS, CDR2 SASEGT. CDR3 DNA: TGTGCCAGCAGTGTTGGGGGCGGCACCTACGAGCAGTACTTC. Protein product: CASSVGGGTYEQYF.

The chain has TRBV28 and TRBJ2-7; no firm D call. The CDR3 covers 14 residues. Trimming took 3 bases from V and 0 from J, leaving 9 bases between them. The germline V gene encodes CDR1 MDHEN and CDR2 SYDVKM. The CDR3 DNA follows: TGTGCCAGCAGTTTGGAAGGGTTCTCCTACGAGCAGTACTTC. Its translation: CASSLEGFSYEQYF.

The chain couples TRBV11-1 to TRBJ2-1; 8 bases match TRBD1. The CDR3 runs 16 residues. The junction had 5 bases not matched to a gene; V was cut back by 4 bases and J by 0 bases. Germline CDR1 and CDR2: SGHAT and FQDESV (reference sequence). The CDR3 protein is CASSSGGQGSYNEQFF. The CDR3 region has the DNA TGTGCCAGCAGCTCCGGAGGACAGGGCTCCTACAATGAGCAGTTCTTC.

The chain joins TRBV7-9 to TRBJ1-5; no reliable D call. Looked up from germline, CDR1 is SEHNR and CDR2 is FQNEAQ (reference sequence). The CDR3 covers 16 residues. Trimming cost V 0 bases and J 1 base, with 10 bases left between them. The CDR3 loop reads CASSLAPPFSNQPQHF. CDR3 DNA sequence: TGTGCCAGCAGCTTAGCACCACCCTTCAGCAATCAGCCCCAGCATTTT.

The chain combines TRBV7-3 with TRBJ2-1, with D possibly being TRBD1 (6 bases). From germline, CDR1 is SGHTA and CDR2 FQGTGA. V gave up 1 base and J gave up 9 bases, with 10 bases separating them. The CDR3 extends over 13 amino acids. DNA of the CDR3: TGTGCCAGCAGCTTAAATCCGACAGGTGAGCAGTTCTTC. It encodes CASSLNPTGEQFF.

V is TRBV6-5 and J is TRBJ1-4, with TRBD1 as a possible D gene (6 bases). The CDR3 is 14 residues long. Trimming removed 6 bases at V and 7 bases at J, with 15 bases between. Germline V gene sequence: CDR1 MNHEY, CDR2 SVGAGI. CDR3 in amino acids: CASRSGDRREKLFF. CDR3 DNA sequence: TGTGCCAGCAGATCAGGGGATAGACGTGAAAAACTGTTTTTT.

The chain recombines TRBV6-1 with TRBJ2-3, with 10 bases that match TRBD1. This CDR3 is 15 amino acids long. Looked up from germline, CDR1 is MNHNS and CDR2 is SASEGT. Trimming removed 5 bases from V and 1 base from J; junction bases left unmatched: 3. CDR3 region: CASSPGTGGTDTQYF. The DNA of the CDR3 is TGTGCCAGCAGTCCCGGGACAGGGGGCACAGATACGCAGTATTTT.

This clone was detected a few times. The rearrangement uses TRBV28 and TRBJ2-3, with D perhaps TRBD1 or TRBD2 (6 bases each). CDR1 and CDR2 from the germline V gene are MDHEN and SYDVKM. V shed 6 bases and J shed 2 bases, with 24 bases lying between them. The CDR3 runs 18 residues. The CDR3 DNA is TGTGCCAGCAGCGATTCCTTCCAACGGGGGCCAGTCACAGATACGCAGTATTTT. It yields the protein CASSDSFQRGPVTDTQYF. Supplemented by reference TRBV28 and TRBJ2-3, the full variable domain reads DVKVTQSSRYLVKRTGEKVFLECVQDMDHENMFWYRQDPGLGLRLIYFSYDVKMKEKGDIPEGYSVSREKKERFSLILESASTNQTSMYLCASSDSFQRGPVTDTQYFGPGTRLTVL.

The CDR3 nucleotides read TGTGCCAGCAGCACAAGACTAGCGGGAGGCTTAGATACGCAGTATTTT. It translates to CASSTRLAGGLDTQYF. The chain couples TRBV21-1 to TRBJ2-3; the table's TRBD2 call for D was not verified on the DNA. TRBV21-1 is termed a pseudogene. This CDR3 contains 16 residues.

The rearrangement joins TRBV11-2 to TRBJ2-1; D possibly corresponds to TRBD2 (6 bases). This CDR3 has 15 residues. The V gene lost 2 bases and the J gene lost 2 bases, with 10 bases spanning the gap. Germline CDR1 SGHAT, CDR2 FQNNGV. The CDR3 protein is CASSLNGGTYNEQFF. The CDR3 DNA sequence: TGTGCCAGCAGCTTAAATGGGGGGACCTACAATGAGCAGTTCTTC.

This clone occurred a few times. The rearrangement links TRBV7-8 to TRBJ2-2; no firm D call. There are 15 residues in the CDR3. Looked up from germline, CDR1 is SGHVS and CDR2 is FQNEAQ. With 1 base removed from V and 3 bases from J, the gap between germline ends came to 9 bases. The CDR3 reads CASSLGWWDTGELFF. Here the CDR3 DNA reads TGTGCCAGCAGCTTAGGATGGTGGGACACCGGGGAGCTGTTTTTT.

The V gene is TRBV6-1, the J gene TRBJ1-2, with a weak D call TRBD1 (6 bases). The ends were cut back, 4 bases at V and 2 bases at J, with 8 bases in the middle. The CDR3 contains 13 residues. Per the germline V gene, CDR1 is MNHNS and CDR2 is SASEGT. CDR3 amino acids: CASSAGANYGYTF. CDR3 DNA sequence: TGTGCCAGCAGTGCGGGGGCCAACTATGGCTACACCTTC.

The chain joins TRBV5-1 to TRBJ2-1, with TRBD1 as a possible D gene (5 bases). This CDR3 has 14 residues. The V gene's germline CDR1 is SGHRS and CDR2 YFSETQ. The ends were cut back, 0 bases at V and 10 bases at J, with 14 bases in the middle. CDR3: CASSLEGRVGEQFF. In nucleotides, the CDR3 is TGCGCCAGCAGCTTGGAAGGCAGGGTCGGGGAGCAGTTCTTC.